Listed below are T cell receptor beta chains from one sample, sequenced in a study of cytomegalovirus exposure and HLA in healthy donors. The table came from immunoSEQ multiplex PCR; TCRdb's copy has only in-frame clones and leaves some out. In the table there are some 74,000 clones, under 95% of which are singletons. Sequencing was carried out using PBMCs. Receptors originate from a woman in her twenties or thirties in good health and CMV-seronegative. Both conserved end residues are part of each CDR3. Each record gives: CDR3 protein, CDR3 DNA, V gene, D gene, J gene, clone size. A D gene is named only where the DNA matches it firmly. Size is omitted from some rows. Given values are once, few, many or a class for expanded clones.

CSVGRGSNQPQHF,TGCAGCGTTGGGAGGGGAAGCAATCAGCCCCAGCATTTT,TRBV29-1,.,TRBJ1-5,.
CAISESIRRSTDTQYF,TGTGCCATCAGTGAGTCGATACGCAGAAGCACAGATACGCAGTATTTT,TRBV10-3,.,TRBJ2-3,.
CASSEAGRSRGYTF,TGTGCCAGCAGTGAAGCAGGGAGGTCTCGGGGCTACACCTTC,TRBV6-1,.,TRBJ1-2,many
CASSFTPLGQGLSAQYF,TGCGCCAGCAGCTTCACCCCTTTAGGGCAGGGCCTATCGGCCCAGTACTTC,TRBV5-1,.,TRBJ2-5,once
CASSPAQGREQYF,TGTGCCAGCTCACCAGCACAGGGGAGGGAGCAGTACTTC,TRBV18,.,TRBJ2-7,few
CASSYRPRGSVYEQYF,TGTGCCAGCAGTTACCGCCCCAGGGGGTCTGTCTACGAGCAGTACTTC,TRBV6-5,TRBD1,TRBJ2-7,.
CASSRRDRGADNSPLHF,TGTGCCAGCAGCCGGAGGGACAGGGGAGCCGATAATTCACCCCTCCACTTT,TRBV7-2,TRBD1,TRBJ1-6,once
CASSFQTGGSYEQYF,TGCGCCAGCAGCTTCCAGACAGGGGGATCCTACGAGCAGTACTTC,TRBV5-1,TRBD1,TRBJ2-7,.
CASSLSGTGGYEQYF,TGTGCCAGCAGTCTTTCCGGGACAGGGGGCTACGAGCAGTACTTC,TRBV2,TRBD1,TRBJ2-7,.
CASSQREGVYGYTF,TGTGCCAGCAGCCAGCGCGAGGGCGTCTATGGCTACACCTTC,TRBV14,.,TRBJ1-2,.
CAGTGTLVGELFF,TGTGCCGGCACAGGGACGTTGGTCGGGGAGCTGTTTTTT,TRBV18,.,TRBJ2-2,.
CASSGGDLSNEKLFF,TGTGCCAGCAGTGGGGGGGATTTATCTAATGAAAAACTGTTTTTT,TRBV9,.,TRBJ1-4,.
CASSPEMGPPVYTF,TGCGCCAGCAGCCCGGAGATGGGGCCCCCCGTCTACACCTTC,TRBV5-1,.,TRBJ1-2,.
CASTGSRREETQYF,TGTGCCAGCACAGGCTCCCGGAGGGAAGAGACCCAGTACTTC,TRBV28,.,TRBJ2-5,.
CASSQSTSGIFYEQYF,TGCGCCAGCAGCCAGTCCACTAGCGGGATCTTCTACGAGCAGTACTTC,TRBV4-1,TRBD2,TRBJ2-7,once
CASSEGSPSLKTQYF,TGCGCCAGCAGTGAGGGGAGCCCCTCCCTGAAGACCCAGTACTTC,TRBV10-1,.,TRBJ2-5,.
CASSLASGGRSTDTQYF,TGTGCCAGCAGTTTGGCCTCAGGGGGCAGAAGCACAGATACGCAGTATTTT,TRBV28,TRBD1,TRBJ2-3,.
CASSLTPVWGGQSYNEQFF,TGTGCCAGCAGTCTTACCCCGGTTTGGGGGGGCCAGTCCTACAATGAGCAGTTCTTC,TRBV28,.,TRBJ2-1,.
CASSRGTGLLSYEQYF,TGTGCCAGCAGCAGGGGGACAGGGCTACTCTCCTACGAGCAGTACTTC,TRBV11-2,TRBD1,TRBJ2-7,.
CASSFGQGVEEQFF,TGCGCCAGCAGCTTCGGACAGGGTGTAGAGGAGCAGTTCTTC,TRBV5-1,TRBD1,TRBJ2-1,.
CASSVGLDNNEQFF,TGTGCCAGCAGCGTGGGACTAGACAACAATGAGCAGTTCTTC,TRBV9,TRBD2,TRBJ2-1,.
CASSLSGRYQEQFF,TGTGCCAGCAGCTTGAGCGGGAGGTATCAGGAGCAGTTCTTC,TRBV7-9,TRBD2,TRBJ2-1,.
CASSPQGLKYNEQFF,TGCGCCAGCAGCCCCCAGGGGTTGAAGTACAATGAGCAGTTCTTC,TRBV4-1,.,TRBJ2-1,.
CASSLSAWGSSYEQYF,TGTGCCAGCAGCTTATCCGCTTGGGGCAGCTCCTACGAGCAGTACTTC,TRBV7-8,.,TRBJ2-7,.
CASSLVAGVETQYF,TGTGCCAGCAGCTTAGTAGCGGGAGTGGAGACCCAGTACTTC,TRBV7-9,TRBD2,TRBJ2-5,once
CSVGQATDTQYF,TGCAGCGTTGGGCAGGCGACAGATACGCAGTATTTT,TRBV29-1,.,TRBJ2-3,few
CASSRDTGITYEQYF,TGCGCCAGCAGCAGGGACACGGGGATTACCTACGAGCAGTACTTC,TRBV5-1,.,TRBJ2-7,.
CASSPYQGADTQYF,TGTGCCAGCAGCCCCTATCAGGGGGCAGATACGCAGTATTTT,TRBV11-2,TRBD1,TRBJ2-3,.
CASRIPGGRNNEQFF,TGTGCCAGCAGGATCCCAGGGGGAAGAAACAATGAGCAGTTCTTC,TRBV6-5,TRBD1,TRBJ2-1,.
CASSRRSLELFF,TGTGCCAGCAGCAGAAGAAGCCTGGAGCTGTTTTTT,TRBV5-6,.,TRBJ2-2,.
CASSQETAAANEKLFF,TGCGCCAGCAGCCAAGAGACAGCCGCGGCTAATGAAAAACTGTTTTTT,TRBV4-3,.,TRBJ1-4,.
CASSLRQGSVTDTQYF,TGTGCCAGCAGCCTAAGACAGGGGTCCGTAACAGATACGCAGTATTTT,TRBV11-1,TRBD1,TRBJ2-3,.
CASSLGQGVYSNQPQHF,TGTGCCAGCAGCTTGGGACAGGGGGTATATAGCAATCAGCCCCAGCATTTT,TRBV5-6,TRBD1,TRBJ1-5,.
CAGREGLIQYF,TGTGCCGGGCGGGAGGGTCTCATTCAGTACTTC,TRBV6-1,TRBD2,TRBJ2-4,.
CASTLDSSYEQYF,TGCGCCAGCACCTTGGACAGCTCCTACGAGCAGTACTTC,TRBV5-1,.,TRBJ2-7,.
CASAGLRGSSYNEQFF,TGTGCCAGCGCGGGTCTACGCGGGAGCTCCTACAATGAGCAGTTCTTC,TRBV7-9,TRBD2,TRBJ2-1,.
CAWSPGQGTDTQYF,TGTGCCTGGAGTCCGGGACAGGGAACAGATACGCAGTATTTT,TRBV30,TRBD1,TRBJ2-3,.
CASSHLLRGRAYNEQFF,TGTGCCAGCAGTCACTTACTCAGGGGAAGGGCCTACAATGAGCAGTTCTTC,TRBV4-2,.,TRBJ2-1,.
CASSPQGLDEKLFF,TGTGCCAGCAGCCCTCAGGGTCTCGATGAAAAACTGTTTTTT,TRBV7-9,.,TRBJ1-4,.
CSVDLQGTYEQYF,TGCAGCGTTGACCTACAGGGAACCTACGAGCAGTACTTC,TRBV29-1,.,TRBJ2-7,.
CASSSLSGSSGEQYF,TGTGCCAGCAGCAGCCTTAGCGGGAGCTCCGGCGAGCAGTACTTC,TRBV21-1,.,TRBJ2-7,.
CASSPTENEQYF,TGTGCCAGCAGCCCCACTGAGAACGAGCAGTACTTC,TRBV7-9,.,TRBJ2-7,.
CASSREGQTYEQYF,TGCGCCAGCAGCCGAGAAGGACAGACCTACGAGCAGTACTTC,TRBV4-3,.,TRBJ2-7,.
CASNFGAGELFF,TGTGCCAGCAATTTTGGAGCCGGGGAGCTGTTTTTT,TRBV6-1,.,TRBJ2-2,.
CASSDTSGGSTDTQYF,TGCGCCAGCAGCGATACTAGCGGAGGGAGCACAGATACGCAGTATTTT,TRBV5-1,TRBD2,TRBJ2-3,few
CASSNGQSNQPQHF,TGTGCCAGTAGTAACGGACAGAGCAATCAGCCCCAGCATTTT,TRBV19,.,TRBJ1-5,.
CASSPTGGTEAFF,TGTGCCAGCAGTCCGACAGGGGGCACTGAAGCTTTCTTT,TRBV25-1,TRBD1,TRBJ1-1,.
CASSDRTGREKLFF,TGTGCCAGCAGCGACCGGACAGGGCGGGAAAAACTGTTTTTT,TRBV2,TRBD1,TRBJ1-4,.
CASSQPSRGRGGIQYF,TGTGCCAGCAGCCAACCCTCACGGGGGAGGGGTGGCATTCAGTACTTC,TRBV14,TRBD2,TRBJ2-4,.
CASRAHGTGTTEAFF,TGTGCCAGCAGAGCCCACGGGACAGGAACCACTGAAGCTTTCTTT,TRBV2,TRBD1,TRBJ1-1,.
CASSLVGGQGNTGELFF,TGTGCCAGCAGCTTGGTCGGAGGACAGGGAAACACCGGGGAGCTGTTTTTT,TRBV5-6,TRBD1,TRBJ2-2,.
CASSNLTGGAENTEAFF,TGTGCCAGCAGCAACTTGACAGGGGGAGCTGAGAACACTGAAGCTTTCTTT,TRBV21-1,.,TRBJ1-1,.
CASSFLNEQFF,TGTGCCAGCAGCTTTCTCAATGAGCAGTTCTTC,TRBV7-9,.,TRBJ2-1,.
CASGSRQGLNFNEQYF,TGTGCTAGTGGTTCGCGACAGGGGCTAAATTTCAACGAGCAGTACTTC,TRBV12-5,TRBD1,TRBJ2-7,.
CASSAGTGGFYEQYF,TGTGCCAGCAGTGCTGGGACAGGGGGGTTCTACGAGCAGTACTTC,TRBV27,TRBD1,TRBJ2-7,.
CASSFSGSQQYF,TGTGCCAGCAGCTTCAGCGGGAGCCAGCAGTACTTC,TRBV5-8,TRBD2,TRBJ2-7,.
CASSVDRAGNTIYF,TGTGCCAGCAGCGTAGACAGGGCTGGAAACACCATATATTTT,TRBV9,.,TRBJ1-3,.
CASSLNWQGGAEAFF,TGTGCCAGCAGCTTGAATTGGCAGGGTGGCGCTGAAGCTTTCTTT,TRBV5-6,.,TRBJ1-1,once
CATSGGGGGGYYEQYF,TGTGCCACCAGCGGAGGGGGTGGCGGGGGCTATTACGAGCAGTACTTC,TRBV15,.,TRBJ2-7,.
CASSPDRNQPQHF,TGTGCCAGTAGTCCGGACAGGAATCAGCCCCAGCATTTT,TRBV19,TRBD1,TRBJ1-5,.